The T cell receptor beta chain described here comes from a study of blood T cells in healthy people across ages. Study-wide findings and caveats: Naive CD4+ cells and diversity were both higher in long-lived donors than in aged donors.

This clonotype has at least ten counts. The antigen is unknown. The CDR3 has 13 amino acids. CDR1 is LNHNV, CDR2 YYDKDF, per germline (reference sequence). V shed 8 bases and J shed 0 bases, with 11 bases lying between them. Primed by a sample-barcoded 5' primer and a J-beta primer mix, a second PCR proceeded for roughly 7 to 12 cycles. Unique molecular identifiers of 12 random nucleotides labeled each cDNA. TCRdb redid the calling of the 5' RACE reads with MiXCR, one entry per CDR3 protein. Here the sample spans approximately 850,000 distinct CDR3 sequences, 40% to 50% being singletons. The sequence derives from a man in his sixties in good health. The sequencing input was blood. The chain carries TRBV15 and TRBJ2-7; D gene uncertain. The chain's CDR3 is CATRPSHSYEQYF. The CDR3 DNA sequence: TGTGCCACCCGGCCGAGTCACTCCTACGAGCAGTACTTC.